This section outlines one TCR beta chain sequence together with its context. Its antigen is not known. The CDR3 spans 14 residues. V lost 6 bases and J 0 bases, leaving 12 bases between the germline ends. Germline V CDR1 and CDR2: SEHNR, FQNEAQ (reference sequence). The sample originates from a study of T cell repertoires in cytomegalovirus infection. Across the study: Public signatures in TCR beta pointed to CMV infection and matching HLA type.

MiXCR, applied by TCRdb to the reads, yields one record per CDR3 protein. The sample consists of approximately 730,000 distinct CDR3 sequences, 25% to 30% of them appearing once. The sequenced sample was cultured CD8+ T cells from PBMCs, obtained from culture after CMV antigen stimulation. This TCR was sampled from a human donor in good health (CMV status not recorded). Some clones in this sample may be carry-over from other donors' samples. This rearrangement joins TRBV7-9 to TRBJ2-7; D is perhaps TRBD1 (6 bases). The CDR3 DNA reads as TGTGCCAGCAGTAATCGGGACAACTCCTACGAGCAGTACTTC. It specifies CASSNRDNSYEQYF.